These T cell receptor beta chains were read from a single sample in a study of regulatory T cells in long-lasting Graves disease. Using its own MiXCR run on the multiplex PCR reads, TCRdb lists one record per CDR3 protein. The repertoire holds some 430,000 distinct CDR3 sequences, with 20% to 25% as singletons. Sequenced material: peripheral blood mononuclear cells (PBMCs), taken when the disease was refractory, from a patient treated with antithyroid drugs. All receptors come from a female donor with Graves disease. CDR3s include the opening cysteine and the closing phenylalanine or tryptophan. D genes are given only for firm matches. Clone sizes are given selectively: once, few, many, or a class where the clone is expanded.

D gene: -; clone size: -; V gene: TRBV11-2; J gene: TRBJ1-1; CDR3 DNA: TGTGCCAGCAACAATTCTGGGGGAGTAGGGAACACTGAAGCTTTCTTT; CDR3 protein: CASNNSGGVGNTEAFF
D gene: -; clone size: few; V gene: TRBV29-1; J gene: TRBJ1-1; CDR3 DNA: TGCAGCGTTGAAGACGTTGGGAGTGGGACTGAAGCTTTCTTT; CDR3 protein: CSVEDVGSGTEAFF
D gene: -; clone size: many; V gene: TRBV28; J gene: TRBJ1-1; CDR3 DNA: TGTGCCAGCACTAGGGTGGGCACTGAAGCTTTCTTT; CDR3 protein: CASTRVGTEAFF
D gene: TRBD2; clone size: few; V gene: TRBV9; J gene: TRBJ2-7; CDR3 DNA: TGTGCCAGCAGCGGCCCCGGGACTAGCGGGGGGGTCTACGAGCAGTACTTC; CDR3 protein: CASSGPGTSGGVYEQYF
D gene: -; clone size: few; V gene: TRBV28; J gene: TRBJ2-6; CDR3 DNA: TGTGCCGTCCAACCAGGGATCACTGGGGCCAACGTCCTGACTTTC; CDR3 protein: CAVQPGITGANVLTF
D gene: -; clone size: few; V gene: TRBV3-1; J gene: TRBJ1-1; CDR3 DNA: TGTGCCAGCAGTCCCCCCACGGGAGAAGCTTTCTTT; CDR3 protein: CASSPPTGEAFF
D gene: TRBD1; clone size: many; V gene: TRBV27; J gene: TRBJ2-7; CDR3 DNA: TGTGCCAGCAGTTTGGGTCAGGGGGACTACGAGCAGTACTTC; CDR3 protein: CASSLGQGDYEQYF
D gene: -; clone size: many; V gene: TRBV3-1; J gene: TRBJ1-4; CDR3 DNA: TGTGCCAGCAGCCAAGTAAGGAATAGTGAAAAACTGTTTTTT; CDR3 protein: CASSQVRNSEKLFF
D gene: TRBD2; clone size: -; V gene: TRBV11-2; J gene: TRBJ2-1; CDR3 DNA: TGTGCCAGCACTGGCATCGCGGGGGGATCCTACAATGAGCAGTTCTTC; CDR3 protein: CASTGIAGGSYNEQFF
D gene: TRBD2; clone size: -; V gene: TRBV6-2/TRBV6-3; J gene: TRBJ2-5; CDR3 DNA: TGTGCCAGCTCACCGATGGAGGGAGGGGAAGAGACCCAGTACTTC; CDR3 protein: CASSPMEGGEETQYF
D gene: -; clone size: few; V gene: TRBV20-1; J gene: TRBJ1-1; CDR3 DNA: TGCAGTGCTAGGCCCACGGTACCGAACACTGAAGCTTTCTTT; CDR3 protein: CSARPTVPNTEAFF
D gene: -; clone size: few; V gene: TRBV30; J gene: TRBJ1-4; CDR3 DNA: TGTGCCTGGAGTGTACTCTCGGCAGCGCCTAATGAAAAACTGTTTTTT; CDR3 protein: CAWSVLSAAPNEKLFF
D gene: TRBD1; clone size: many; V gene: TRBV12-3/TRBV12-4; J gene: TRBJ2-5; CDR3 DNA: TGTGCCAGCAGACCTACAGGGGGGGAGACCCAGTACTTC; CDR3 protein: CASRPTGGETQYF
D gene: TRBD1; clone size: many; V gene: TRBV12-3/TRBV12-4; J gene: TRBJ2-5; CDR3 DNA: TGTGCCAGCAGTTTCGGGGACAGGGGGAACGAAGAGACCCAGTACTTC; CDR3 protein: CASSFGDRGNEETQYF
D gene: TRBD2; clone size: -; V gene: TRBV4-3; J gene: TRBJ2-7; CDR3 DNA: TGCGCCAGCAGCCAAGATAGGCTAGCGGGAGTAGCCTACGAGCAGTACTTC; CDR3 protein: CASSQDRLAGVAYEQYF
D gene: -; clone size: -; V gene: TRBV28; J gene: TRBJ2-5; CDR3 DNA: TGTGCCAGCAGCAACAGGAAAAGGGAGACCCAGTACTTC; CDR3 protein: CASSNRKRETQYF
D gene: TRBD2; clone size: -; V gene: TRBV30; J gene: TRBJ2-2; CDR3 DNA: TGTGCCTGGGACCTAGCGGGGGCGAACACCGGGGAGCTGTTTTTT; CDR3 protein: CAWDLAGANTGELFF
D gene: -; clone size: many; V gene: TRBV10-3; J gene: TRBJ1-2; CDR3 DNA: TGTGCCATCAGTGATGGGTCCTATGGCTACACCTTC; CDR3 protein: CAISDGSYGYTF
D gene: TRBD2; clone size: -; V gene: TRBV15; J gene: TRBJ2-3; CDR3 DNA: TGTGCCACCAGCGGTAGCGGGAGACCCGCAGATACGCAGTATTTT; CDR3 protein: CATSGSGRPADTQYF
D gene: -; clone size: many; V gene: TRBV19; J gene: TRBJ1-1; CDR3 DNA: TGTGCCAGTAGTATAGGGGAGACAGTTGAAGCTTTCTTT; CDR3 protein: CASSIGETVEAFF
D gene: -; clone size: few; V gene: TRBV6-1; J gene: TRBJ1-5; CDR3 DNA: TGTGCCAGCAGCCCACAGAACAGCTGGGGACCGCCCCAGCATTTT; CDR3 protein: CASSPQNSWGPPQHF
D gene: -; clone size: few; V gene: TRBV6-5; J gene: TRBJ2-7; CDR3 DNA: TGTGCCAGCAGTTACTTCCAGGGCGGCGAGCAGTACTTC; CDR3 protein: CASSYFQGGEQYF
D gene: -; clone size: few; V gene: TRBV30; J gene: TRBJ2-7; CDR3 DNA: TGTGCCTTGGATTTGTATAGCTCCTACGAGCAGTACTTC; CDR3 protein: CALDLYSSYEQYF
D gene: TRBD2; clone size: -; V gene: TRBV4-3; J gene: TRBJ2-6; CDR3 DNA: TGCGTCAGCAGCCAAGGACTAGAGGATCACTCTGGGGCCAACGTCCTGACTTTC; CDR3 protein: CVSSQGLEDHSGANVLTF
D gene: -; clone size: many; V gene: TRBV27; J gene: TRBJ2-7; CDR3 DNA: TGTGCCAGCAGTTTATTGGTAGGTTCGCAGGACGAGCAGTACTTC; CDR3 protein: CASSLLVGSQDEQYF
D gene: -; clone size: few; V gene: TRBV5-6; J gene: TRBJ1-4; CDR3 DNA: TGTGCCAGCAGCCCGGGCGATGAAAAACTGTTTTTT; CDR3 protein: CASSPGDEKLFF
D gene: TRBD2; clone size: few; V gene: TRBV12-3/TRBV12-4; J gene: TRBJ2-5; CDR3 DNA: TGTGCCAGCAGTTTAGACTGGACTAGCGGGGCTCAGGTGGACCAGTACTTC; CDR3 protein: CASSLDWTSGAQVDQYF
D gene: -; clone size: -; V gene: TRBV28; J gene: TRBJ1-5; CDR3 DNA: TGTGCCAGCAGTCTGCAGGGGTTAAGTCAGCCCCAGCATTTT; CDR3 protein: CASSLQGLSQPQHF
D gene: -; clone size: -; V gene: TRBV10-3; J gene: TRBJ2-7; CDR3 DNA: TGTGCCATCAGTGACACGAATCAATACGAGCAGTACTTC; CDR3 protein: CAISDTNQYEQYF
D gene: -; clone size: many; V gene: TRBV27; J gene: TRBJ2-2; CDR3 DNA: TGTGCCAGCAGCTGGGGCACCGGGGAGCTGTTTTTT; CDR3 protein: CASSWGTGELFF
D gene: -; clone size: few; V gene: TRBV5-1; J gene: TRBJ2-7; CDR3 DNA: TGCGCCAGCAGCCGCGCGAGTGAGGGGCGTTTTTTAAGCTCCTACGAGCAGTACTTC; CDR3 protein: CASSRASEGRFLSSYEQYF
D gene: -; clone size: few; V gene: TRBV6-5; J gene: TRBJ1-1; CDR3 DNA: TGTGCCAGCAGTTACGTAGCAGGGTACATGAACACTGAAGCTTTCTTT; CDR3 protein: CASSYVAGYMNTEAFF
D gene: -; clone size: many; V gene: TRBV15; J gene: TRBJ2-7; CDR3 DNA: TGTGCCACCAGCAGAGATCGCTCCTTCGACGAGCAGTACTTC; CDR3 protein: CATSRDRSFDEQYF
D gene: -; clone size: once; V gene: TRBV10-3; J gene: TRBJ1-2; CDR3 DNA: TGTGCCATCAGTGGGGATCTATTCTATGGCTACACCTTC; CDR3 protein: CAISGDLFYGYTF
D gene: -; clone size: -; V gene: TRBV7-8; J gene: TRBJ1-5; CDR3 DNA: TGTGCCAGCAGCACCGGAGGTGGGGCGAGTCAGCCCCAGCATTTT; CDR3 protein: CASSTGGGASQPQHF
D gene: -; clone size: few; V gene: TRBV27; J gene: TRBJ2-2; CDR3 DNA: TGTGCCAGCAGGCCGGGACACCTCACCGGGGAGCTGTTTTTT; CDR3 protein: CASRPGHLTGELFF
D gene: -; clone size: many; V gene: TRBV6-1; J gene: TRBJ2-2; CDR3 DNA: TGTGCCAGCAGTCGGAGCCTAGCGAACACCGGGGAGCTGTTTTTT; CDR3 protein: CASSRSLANTGELFF
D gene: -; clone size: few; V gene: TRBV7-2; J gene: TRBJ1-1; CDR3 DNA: TGTGCCAGCAGCTTAGTCCCGGAATGGACAGCGAACACTGAAGCTTTCTTT; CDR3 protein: CASSLVPEWTANTEAFF
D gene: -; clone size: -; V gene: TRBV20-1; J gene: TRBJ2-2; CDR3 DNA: TGCAGTGCTAGTAGGTCTTATTCTATCGGCACCGGGGAGCTGTTTTTT; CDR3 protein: CSASRSYSIGTGELFF
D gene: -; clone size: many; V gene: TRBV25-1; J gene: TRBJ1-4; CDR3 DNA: TGTGCCAGCAGTGAATATAAAACAACCCCGGGAGAAAAACTGTTTTTT; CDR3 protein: CASSEYKTTPGEKLFF
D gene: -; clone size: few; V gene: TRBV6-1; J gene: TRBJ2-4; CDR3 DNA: TGTGCCAGCAGTGATGGACAGCTACAAAGAGGCATTCAGTACTTC; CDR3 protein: CASSDGQLQRGIQYF
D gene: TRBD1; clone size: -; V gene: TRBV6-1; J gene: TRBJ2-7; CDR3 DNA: TGTGCCAGCCTAGGGACAGGGGACTACGAGCAGTACTTC; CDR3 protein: CASLGTGDYEQYF
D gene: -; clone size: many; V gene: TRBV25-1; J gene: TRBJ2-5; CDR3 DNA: TGTGCCAGCAGTGAAAAAAGAAATCGTCGGTCCAAGACCCAGTACTTC; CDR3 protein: CASSEKRNRRSKTQYF
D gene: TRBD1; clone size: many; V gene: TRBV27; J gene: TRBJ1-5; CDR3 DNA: TGTGCCAGCAGGCTACAGGGGGAAAATCAGCCCCAGCATTTT; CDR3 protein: CASRLQGENQPQHF
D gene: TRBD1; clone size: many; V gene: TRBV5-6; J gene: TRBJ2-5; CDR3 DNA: TGTGCCAGCAGCGGGACAGTCCAAGAGACCCAGTACTTC; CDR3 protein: CASSGTVQETQYF
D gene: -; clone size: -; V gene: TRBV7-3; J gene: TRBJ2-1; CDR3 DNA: TGTGCCAGCAGCTTAAACGGGGACCACAATGAGCAGTTCTTC; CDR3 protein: CASSLNGDHNEQFF